These 4 T cell receptor beta chains were sequenced from one sample in a study of cytomegalovirus exposure and HLA in healthy donors. The PCR had 60 Vbeta and 13 Jbeta primers. Sequenced by immunoSEQ multiplex PCR; TCRdb stores in-frame clones only, minus some. This table holds about 110,000 clones, around 70% found once. Sample: PBMCs. These receptors all come from a young man in good health and CMV-seropositive.

The V and J genes are TRBV11-2 and TRBJ1-5; TRBD1 matches at 8 bases. V lost 5 bases and J lost 0; bases outside the gene matches: 3. This CDR3 is built from 15 residues. The germline CDR1 and CDR2 sequences are SGHAT and FQNNGV. The CDR3 is CASSPTGDSNQPQHF. The CDR3 region has the DNA TGTGCCAGCAGCCCGACAGGGGATAGCAATCAGCCCCAGCATTTT.

The gene calls are TRBV13 and TRBJ1-1, with 8 bases aligning to TRBD1. The ends lost 0 bases at V and 4 bases at J; junction bases unmatched: 4. CDR3 length equals 15 residues. The germline V gene encodes CDR1 PRHDT and CDR2 FYEKMQ (reference sequence). In DNA, the CDR3 is TGTGCCAGCAGCTTAGGGGACAGGGATCTCACTGAAGCTTTCTTT. Translating gives CASSLGDRDLTEAFF.

The V call is TRBV5-1, the J call TRBJ1-2, with 7 bases that match TRBD1. With 3 bases clipped from V and 4 bases from J, the junction kept 9 bases outside the gene matches. CDR1 is SGHRS, CDR2 YFSETQ, per germline. The CDR3 is made up of 15 amino acids. CDR3 bases: TGCGCCAGCAGCTCGGGACAGTACATGGCCTATGGCTACACCTTC. Protein sequence: CASSSGQYMAYGYTF.

This clone was found a few times. V gene TRBV6-6 combines with J gene TRBJ1-1; 10 bases align to TRBD1. CDR1 and CDR2 (germline): MNHNY, SVGAGI (reference sequence). Losses at the gene ends were 2 bases for V and 0 bases for J; bases not matched to a gene: 3. The CDR3 totals 16 residues. This chain's CDR3 is CASSYTGQGLNTEAFF. CDR3 DNA sequence: TGTGCCAGCAGTTACACGGGACAGGGGTTGAACACTGAAGCTTTCTTT.